This is a list of T cell receptor beta chains from one sample in a study of OX40 agonist ivuxolimab in advanced cancers. Some clones are missing from TCRdb's copy, which holds only in-frame ones; the method was immunoSEQ multiplex PCR. The sample records over 75,000 clones, around 87% being singletons. Sequencing was performed on CD4+ or CD8+ T cells sorted from blood, taken in a trial of the OX40 agonist ivuxolimab. The receptor set was obtained from an adult with an advanced solid tumor such as melanoma, head and neck, liver or kidney cancer. Each CDR3 is given with its conserved first and last residue. D genes are given only for firm matches. Clone sizes are given selectively: once, few, many, or a class where the clone is expanded.

TRBV27	.	.	TRBJ2-5	TGTGCCAGCAGTTTATCGTGGGCTCTTCAAGAGACCCAGTACTTC	CASSLSWALQETQYF
TRBV2	.	.	TRBJ2-2	TGTGCCAGCAGTGAAGTGGCGGCGAACACCGGGGAGCTGTTTTTT	CASSEVAANTGELFF
TRBV6-1	.	.	TRBJ2-3	TGTGCCAGCAGTGACAGGGGGGGAGGCACAGATACGCAGTATTTT	CASSDRGGGTDTQYF
TRBV6-5	.	.	TRBJ1-3	TGTGCCACCACCCCTGGACAGGGAAACACCATATATTTT	CATTPGQGNTIYF
TRBV25-1	TRBD2	.	TRBJ2-1	TGTGCCAGCAGTGACACTAGCGGCTACAATGAGCAGTTCTTC	CASSDTSGYNEQFF
TRBV7-9	.	.	TRBJ2-7	TGTGCCAGCAGCGCTTACTACGAGCAGTACTTC	CASSAYYEQYF
TRBV6-1	TRBD1	.	TRBJ1-4	TGTGCCAGCAGTGTCGGGACAGCCTATAACAATGAAAAACTGTTTTTT	CASSVGTAYNNEKLFF
TRBV9	TRBD1	many	TRBJ2-3	TGTGCCAGCAGCACATGGACAGGGGGCACAGATACGCAGTATTTT	CASSTWTGGTDTQYF
TRBV15	TRBD1	.	TRBJ2-7	TGTGCCACCAGCAGAAAGCGCCAGGGACAGGGTGTCTACGAGCAGTACTTC	CATSRKRQGQGVYEQYF
TRBV11-2	.	few	TRBJ2-3	TGTGCCAGCAGCCTTTTCGGGACGGGTAGCACAGATACGCAGTATTTT	CASSLFGTGSTDTQYF
TRBV2	.	.	TRBJ1-1	TGTGCCAGCAAGGGAGTTGGAAACACTGAAGCTTTCTTT	CASKGVGNTEAFF
TRBV18	TRBD1	.	TRBJ2-7	TGTGCCAGCTCACCGAAAGGACAGGGTAGCTCCTACGAGCAGTACTTC	CASSPKGQGSSYEQYF
TRBV2	TRBD1	.	TRBJ1-2	TGTGCCAGCAGCCAGGGACAGGTTGATGGCTACACCTTC	CASSQGQVDGYTF
TRBV6-5	.	.	TRBJ1-3	TGTGCCAGCAGTTACGGCCGATACTCTGGAAACACCATATATTTT	CASSYGRYSGNTIYF
TRBV7-3	.	.	TRBJ2-1	TGTGCCAGCAGCCGGGTAGGCGGGACATACAATGAGCAGTTCTTC	CASSRVGGTYNEQFF
TRBV6-1	.	once	TRBJ2-2	TGTGCCAGCAGCGTAGAGGGGGGCACCGGGGAGCTGTTTTTT	CASSVEGGTGELFF
TRBV11-3	.	.	TRBJ2-3	TGTGCCAGCAGCTTGTGGGCAGATACGCAGTATTTT	CASSLWADTQYF
TRBV11-3	TRBD2	.	TRBJ2-1	TGTGCCAGCAGCCAGACTAGCGGGATTGGTAATGAGCAGTTCTTC	CASSQTSGIGNEQFF
TRBV5-4	TRBD1	.	TRBJ1-1	TGTGCCAGCAGCCGCCGGGACAGGGAATACACTGAAGCTTTCTTT	CASSRRDREYTEAFF
TRBV27	.	.	TRBJ1-6	TGTGCCAGCAGTTTAGGGGGGTGGGATTCACCCCTCCACTTT	CASSLGGWDSPLHF
TRBV20-1	.	.	TRBJ2-5	TGCAGTGCCACTCTCCAAGAGACCCAGTACTTC	CSATLQETQYF
TRBV19	TRBD1	.	TRBJ1-2	TGTGCCAGTTCGACAGGGGATAACTATGGCTACACCTTC	CASSTGDNYGYTF
TRBV19	TRBD1	.	TRBJ1-5	TGTGCCAGTAGACACCCGGGACAGGGGAATCAGCCCCAGCATTTT	CASRHPGQGNQPQHF
TRBV5-1	.	.	TRBJ1-1	TGCGCCAGCAGCTTGAGGACCTCCGGGACAAGAATGAACACTGAAGCTTTCTTT	CASSLRTSGTRMNTEAFF
TRBV29-1	.	.	TRBJ1-1	TGCAGCGCTCATTCCGGGTGGGTGAACACTGAAGCTTTCTTT	CSAHSGWVNTEAFF